One and the same sample provided the 12 T cell receptor beta chains below, sequenced in a study of T cell responses to AZD1222 COVID-19 vaccine. Libraries were prepared by immunoSEQ multiplex PCR; TCRdb keeps only in-frame clonotypes and omits some of them. The sample includes about 170,000 clones, 92% of them seen just once. Sample: peripheral blood, taken on day 0 of AZD1222 vaccination. The receptors were gathered from an adult in good health.

The CDR3 region has the DNA TGTGCCAGCAGTTACGAGGGGACACGACATAATTCACCCCTCCACTTT. Protein product: CASSYEGTRHNSPLHF. This chain uses TRBV6-5 with TRBJ1-6; perhaps TRBD1 as D (6 bases). CDR1 and CDR2 from the germline V gene are MNHEY and SVGAGI. The CDR3 contains 16 residues. Trimming shortened V by 2 bases and J by 5 bases, and 13 bases separated the two germline ends.

The chain is built from TRBV11-2 and TRBJ1-5; TRBD1 might be the D (6 bases). V shed 2 bases and J shed 4 bases, with 12 bases lying between them. Germline CDR1 SGHAT, CDR2 FQNNGV. This CDR3 spans 15 amino acids. DNA for the CDR3: TGTGCCAGCAGCTTAACAGGGCCGGGTAATCAGCCCCAGCATTTT. This codes for CASSLTGPGNQPQHF.

This rearrangement joins TRBV2 to TRBJ2-7; 9 nucleotides align to TRBD1. Germline CDR1 reads SNHLY; CDR2 reads FYNNEI. Trimming removed 10 bases from V and 2 bases from J; junction bases left unmatched: 15. CDR3 length equals 16 residues. CDR3 sequence (DNA): TGTGCCACCCGAAAAGCTCGACAGGGGGGCCCCTACGAGCAGTACTTC. Encoded protein: CATRKARQGGPYEQYF.

This chain joins TRBV29-1 and TRBJ1-2, with D possibly matching TRBD1 (5 bases). The length of the CDR3 is 13 residues. V was shortened by 6 bases and J by 4 bases, with 15 bases between the two germline ends. The germline V gene encodes CDR1 SQVTM and CDR2 ANQGSEA. CDR3 DNA sequence: TGCAGCGTGCTTAATACAGGCGTCTATGGCTACACCTTC. Its protein is CSVLNTGVYGYTF.

V is TRBV9 and J is TRBJ1-1, with D possibly TRBD1 on 6 matching bases. In germline, CDR1 is SGDLS, CDR2 YYNGEE. The CDR3 consists of 15 residues. Deletions cut 0 bases from V and 1 base from J, with 10 bases between. The CDR3 region is CASSVEGHTNTEAFF. DNA of the CDR3: TGTGCCAGCAGCGTAGAGGGACACACGAACACTGAAGCTTTCTTT.

The V and J genes are TRBV4-1 and TRBJ2-2; D perhaps matches TRBD2 (6 bases). Between the trimmed V and J ends, which lost 4 bases and 4 bases, there was a span of 19 bases. Germline lookup yields CDR1 MGHRA and CDR2 YSYEKL. The CDR3 runs to 17 residues. CDR3 in DNA: TGCGCCAGCAGCCGTATCAAAGTGGGGGGTAGCACCGGGGAGCTGTTTTTT. The encoded protein is CASSRIKVGGSTGELFF.

This clone showed up just once. V usage is TRBV3-1 (or the pseudogene TRBV3-2) and J usage is TRBJ2-3; either TRBD1 or TRBD2 may supply D (5 bases each). Germline V gene sequence: CDR1 LGHDT, CDR2 YNNKEL (reference sequence). This CDR3 spans 17 amino acids. V lost 4 bases and J lost 0, with 17 bases in between. The CDR3 coding sequence is TGTGCCAGCAGCCTCGGACGGCCACGGGGCAGCACAGATACGCAGTATTTT. This codes for CASSLGRPRGSTDTQYF.

The chain is built from TRBV7-3 and TRBJ1-1; D unresolved. The CDR3 consists of 13 residues. Per germline, CDR1 SGHTA and CDR2 FQGTGA. The V end was cut by 3 bases, the J end by 4 bases, with 9 bases between. The chain's CDR3 is CASSLGSGTEAFF. CDR3 bases: TGTGCCAGCAGCTTGGGGAGCGGCACTGAAGCTTTCTTT.

This chain links TRBV19 with TRBJ1-1; a possible D gene is TRBD1 (5 bases). V gave up 2 bases and J gave up 1 base, with 20 bases separating them. Germline CDR1 LNHDA, CDR2 SQIVND (reference sequence). The CDR3 is 18 residues long. CDR3 bases: TGTGCCAGTAGTATATACGGCCCGGGGGGGTTTAAGAACACTGAAGCTTTCTTT. Protein sequence: CASSIYGPGGFKNTEAFF.

The chain uses TRBV11-2 and TRBJ1-4, with unresolved D. This CDR3 spans 16 amino acids. V was shortened by 4 bases and J by 8 bases, with 20 bases between the two germline ends. The germline V gene encodes CDR1 SGHAT and CDR2 FQNNGV. DNA of the CDR3: TGTGCCAGCAGCTCCTACCCACACGATGCGGGAGAAAAACTGTTTTTT. Residues: CASSSYPHDAGEKLFF. Combining the CDR3 with reference TRBV11-2 and TRBJ1-4 gives the whole variable domain EAGVAQSPRYKIIEKRQSVAFWCNPISGHATLYWYQQILGQGPKLLIQFQNNGVVDDSQLPKDRFSAERLKGVDSTLKIQPAKLEDSAVYLCASSSYPHDAGEKLFFGSGTQLSVL.

The CDR3: CASSSSGTASTDTQYF. As DNA, the CDR3 is TGTGCCAGCAGCTCATCCGGGACAGCGAGCACAGATACGCAGTATTTT. The chain links TRBV7-9 to TRBJ2-3, with TRBD1 identical over 7 bases. CDR1 SEHNR and CDR2 FQNEAQ come from the germline V gene (reference sequence). Trimming took 4 bases from V and 0 from J; bases not matched to a gene: 7. CDR3 length equals 16 residues.

A single count supports this clone. This chain connects TRBV19 to TRBJ1-5, with D unresolved. V was trimmed by 5 bases and J by 1 base, leaving 18 bases between them. The CDR3 contains 17 residues. The germline V gene has CDR1 LNHDA and CDR2 SQIVND (reference sequence). The CDR3 nucleotides read TGTGCCAGTAGTGCTGGGCGGAAATCCCTAAGCAATCAGCCCCAGCATTTT. The encoded protein is CASSAGRKSLSNQPQHF. Full variable domain (remainder filled in from reference TRBV19 and TRBJ1-5): DGGITQSPKYLFRKEGQNVTLSCEQNLNHDAMYWYRQDPGQGLRLIYYSQIVNDFQKGDIAEGYSVSREKKESFPLTVTSAQKNPTAFYLCASSAGRKSLSNQPQHFGDGTRLSIL.